The rows below give T cell receptor beta chains drawn from one sample of a study of patients and donors after allogeneic stem cell transplantation. TCRdb re-derived calls from the RT-PCR reads in MiXCR, one entry per CDR3 protein. The sample lists 400,000 to 500,000 distinct CDR3 sequences; 16% were seen once. The sample consisted of blood, either unsorted or a sorted T cell fraction (not recorded which). The source of these receptors is a human donor who was either an allogeneic HSCT recipient or a stem cell or donor lymphocyte infusion donor (not recorded which). It is not recorded whose cells these are; they may come from a transplant donor. Both conserved end residues are part of each CDR3. Each record gives: J gene, D gene, clone size, V gene, CDR3 protein, CDR3 DNA. D genes are given only for firm matches. The size field is filled for only some rows; it gives once, few, many or a size class.

>TRBJ2-2|TRBD1|NA|TRBV7-9
CASSVGTGGANTGELFF
TGTGCCAGCAGCGTAGGAACAGGGGGCGCGAACACCGGGGAGCTGTTTTTT
>TRBJ2-7|NA|NA|TRBV2
CASFGQGGYEQYF
TGTGCCAGCTTCGGACAGGGAGGGTACGAGCAGTACTTC
>TRBJ2-1|NA|few|TRBV5-1
CASSLVGQSNEQFF
TGCGCCAGCAGCTTGGTCGGACAGTCCAATGAGCAGTTCTTC
>TRBJ2-7|NA|NA|TRBV30
CAWSVGPGEQYF
TGTGCCTGGAGTGTAGGACCCGGCGAGCAGTACTTC
>TRBJ1-5|TRBD1|NA|TRBV10-3
CAISESGGAGNQPQHF
TGTGCCATCAGTGAGTCAGGGGGCGCCGGCAATCAGCCCCAGCATTTT
>TRBJ2-3|NA|few|TRBV6-1
CASTRGVSTDTQYF
TGTGCCAGCACGAGGGGGGTCAGCACAGATACGCAGTATTTT
>TRBJ1-1|NA|NA|TRBV29-1
CSVALMMNTEAFF
TGCAGCGTTGCTTTGATGATGAACACTGAAGCTTTCTTT
>TRBJ1-1|NA|few|TRBV7-2
CASSLAGGLNTKAFF
TGTGCCAGCAGCTTAGCAGGAGGCCTGAACACTAAAGCTTTCTTT
>TRBJ1-3|TRBD1|NA|TRBV5-1
CASSLTGASGNTIYF
TGCGCCAGCAGCCTAACAGGGGCCTCTGGAAACACCATATATTTT
>TRBJ1-1|NA|NA|TRBV18
CASSPRQGNLNTEAFF
TGTGCCAGCTCACCAAGGCAGGGAAACCTGAACACTGAAGCTTTCTTT
>TRBJ2-2|TRBD2|NA|TRBV5-1
CASSLKSGGTGELFF
TGCGCCAGCAGCTTGAAAAGCGGGGGTACCGGGGAGCTGTTTTTT
>TRBJ1-2|NA|NA|TRBV9
CASSGGLSISNYGYTF
TGTGCCAGCAGCGGGGGCCTATCTATATCCAACTATGGCTACACCTTC
>TRBJ2-1|NA|NA|TRBV7-6
CASSLSRRGELYNEQFF
TGTGCCAGCAGCTTAAGTCGTAGGGGCGAGCTTTACAATGAGCAGTTCTTC
>TRBJ1-3|NA|many|TRBV5-1
CASSLTGSGNTIYF
TGTGCCAGCAGCTTAACCGGGTCTGGAAACACCATATATTTT
>TRBJ2-3|TRBD1|NA|TRBV3-1
CASSHRDRDTDTQYF
TGTGCCAGCAGCCACCGGGACAGGGACACAGATACGCAGTATTTT
>TRBJ1-1|NA|few|TRBV4-1
CASSQDVGGDRNTEAFF
TGCGCCAGCAGCCAGGACGTCGGGGGGGATCGGAACACTGAAGCTTTCTTT
>TRBJ1-1|TRBD1|few|TRBV7-2
CASSSDPWTGYTEAFF
TGTGCCAGCAGCTCCGACCCCTGGACAGGCTACACTGAAGCTTTCTTT
>TRBJ2-4|NA|NA|TRBV6-5
CASSNTTGLGAKNIQYF
TGTGCCAGCAGTAACACGACAGGCCTTGGGGCGAAAAACATTCAGTACTTC
>TRBJ1-5|TRBD1|few|TRBV4-1
CASSQDPQGQFFYSNQPQHF
TGCGCCAGCAGCCAAGATCCCCAGGGACAGTTTTTCTATAGCAATCAGCCCCAGCATTTT
>TRBJ1-1|NA|many|TRBV29-1
CSVVDTPEAFF
TGCAGCGTGGTGGACACCCCTGAAGCTTTCTTT
>TRBJ2-5|NA|NA|TRBV7-2
CASSLGRQGRKTQYF
TGTGCCAGCAGCTTAGGGAGGCAGGGGAGGAAGACCCAGTACTTC
>TRBJ2-2|TRBD2|few|TRBV10-3
CAISEWTSMRSGELFF
TGTGCCATCAGTGAGTGGACTAGCATGCGGTCCGGGGAGCTGTTTTTT
>TRBJ2-1|NA|NA|TRBV7-2
CASSSLEAAYNEQFF
TGTGCCAGCAGCTCCCTCGAGGCAGCCTACAATGAGCAGTTCTTC
>TRBJ2-1|TRBD2|NA|TRBV27
CASSSGGPQYGEQFF
TGTGCCAGCAGTTCGGGAGGGCCGCAATACGGTGAGCAGTTCTTC
>TRBJ1-4|NA|many|TRBV6-2/TRBV6-3
CASSLDAGWREKLFF
TGTGCCAGCAGCCTCGATGCGGGATGGAGGGAAAAACTGTTTTTT
>TRBJ1-2|NA|NA|TRBV3-1
CASSQVPGDYGYTF
TGTGCCAGCAGCCAAGTTCCGGGAGACTATGGCTACACCTTC
>TRBJ2-7|NA|NA|TRBV6-5
CASSYQRVSYEQYF
TGTGCCAGCAGTTACCAGCGGGTCTCCTACGAGCAGTACTTC
>TRBJ2-1|TRBD2|NA|TRBV7-8
CASSSQRDRNEQFF
TGTGCCAGCAGCTCGCAGCGGGATAGAAATGAGCAGTTCTTC
>TRBJ1-2|TRBD1|few|TRBV4-2
CASSLNPGQTYQFYGYTF
TGTGCCAGCAGCCTAAATCCGGGACAGACTTACCAATTCTATGGCTACACCTTC
>TRBJ2-1|NA|NA|TRBV7-2
CASSLALGGGGQFF
TGTGCCAGCAGCTTAGCGCTTGGTGGGGGAGGGCAGTTCTTC
>TRBJ2-1|TRBD2|NA|TRBV4-3
CASSQDWLAGGYDEQFF
TGCGCCAGCAGCCAAGATTGGCTAGCGGGGGGGTATGACGAGCAGTTCTTC
>TRBJ2-5|NA|few|TRBV20-1
CSARDMRGSTLGQETQYF
TGCAGTGCTAGAGATATGCGGGGATCGACCCTAGGACAAGAGACCCAGTACTTC
>TRBJ2-1|NA|few|TRBV9
CASSAPAASSYNEQFF
TGTGCCAGCAGCGCCCCAGCGGCAAGCTCCTACAATGAGCAGTTCTTC
>TRBJ2-3|TRBD2|few|TRBV20-1
CSARSRTSGGSDTQYF
TGCAGTGCTAGATCTCGGACTAGCGGGGGTTCAGATACGCAGTATTTT
>TRBJ2-7|NA|NA|TRBV7-9
CASSLLQLEQYF
TGTGCCAGCAGCTTATTACAGCTCGAGCAGTACTTC
>TRBJ1-5|TRBD1|few|TRBV20-1
CSAIVQGANQPQHF
TGCAGTGCTATAGTCCAGGGGGCGAATCAGCCCCAGCATTTT
>TRBJ2-1|TRBD2|many|TRBV10-3
CAISSGTSATEQFF
TGTGCCATCAGCTCCGGGACTAGCGCTACCGAGCAGTTCTTC
>TRBJ1-6|NA|many|TRBV19
CASSAGEGVTLHF
TGTGCCAGTAGTGCTGGCGAAGGCGTCACCCTCCACTTT
>TRBJ1-4|NA|few|TRBV20-1
CSASSGPRVGKLFF
TGCAGTGCTAGCTCCGGGCCTCGGGTCGGAAAACTGTTTTTT
>TRBJ1-2|NA|NA|TRBV12-3/TRBV12-4
CASSLDFKVSYGYTF
TGTGCCAGCAGTCTAGACTTTAAGGTTAGCTATGGCTACACCTTC
>TRBJ2-5|TRBD2|few|TRBV3-1
CASSLLGLAGVETQYF
TGTGCCAGCAGCCTGTTAGGACTAGCGGGAGTTGAGACCCAGTACTTC
>TRBJ1-2|TRBD1|NA|TRBV20-1
CSALTFGQGTYTF
TGCAGTGCTTTAACTTTCGGACAGGGTACCTACACCTTC
>TRBJ2-2|TRBD1|many|TRBV12-3/TRBV12-4
CASSFVTGDTGELFF
TGTGCCAGCAGTTTTGTTACAGGGGACACCGGGGAGCTGTTTTTT
>TRBJ2-6|NA|NA|TRBV6-5
CASSYSGRGAGANVLTF
TGTGCCAGCAGTTACTCTGGCAGGGGGGCTGGGGCCAACGTCCTGACTTTC
>TRBJ1-2|NA|many|TRBV11-2
CASSYGPYGYTF
TGTGCCAGCAGCTACGGGCCCTATGGCTACACCTTC
>TRBJ1-5|TRBD1|NA|TRBV6-5
CASSYTHTGVNQPQHF
TGTGCCAGCAGTTACACCCACACAGGGGTCAATCAGCCCCAGCATTTT
>TRBJ1-1|NA|NA|TRBV6-4
CASRGPVGEAFF
TGTGCCAGCAGGGGGCCCGTTGGGGAAGCTTTCTTT
>TRBJ2-7|NA|NA|TRBV11-2
CASSPRLGGTYEQYF
TGTGCCAGCAGCCCCAGGTTAGGAGGGACCTACGAGCAGTACTTC